Reported below is one T cell receptor (beta chain). This clonotype was counted ten times or more. Its cognate antigen has yet to be identified. No per-base quality is available; no much larger clone lies one base away. The record originates from a study of CD8 T cells in ankylosing spondylitis (dated by TCRdb to 2015 to 2018). Turning to the overall study: The study profiled T cell receptor beta repertoires in healthy donors and ankylosing spondylitis patients to find disease-linked TCR variants. The whole study cohort included about a hundred healthy donors and 25 ankylosing spondylitis patients. Peripheral blood was sampled, and synovial fluid was additionally collected from ankylosing spondylitis patients. Results the study describes overall, beyond this receptor: According to the report, matched synovial fluid samples from ankylosing spondylitis patients were significantly enriched for the disease-linked clones. Some motif variants had previously been reported in the synovial fluid and blood of reactive arthritis patients, which suggests shared mechanisms of disease initiation. A TCR beta motif made up of seven or eight highly homologous amino acid variants appeared to be characteristic of blood from ankylosing spondylitis patients. A CD8+ phenotype was shown by the disease-linked clones, which were found at relatively low frequencies in peripheral blood.

For sequencing, an Illumina HiSeq 2500 was employed. Quantitative 5'-RACE with molecular barcodes was used to prepare TCR beta libraries. The authors' pipeline ran thus. To identify disease-linked TCR variants, a new computational method was used, one built on a probabilistic model of VDJ rearrangement. The public reads were run again by TCRdb, first through fastp at Q25 and then through MiXCR, and only productive beta chains were kept. Each entry is one CDR3 protein sequence, shown with its most common DNA and genes. These V and J calls derive from TCRdb rather than the authors' analysis. This sample is represented by 200,000 or so distinct CDR3 sequences; roughly 24% of them were singletons. Jointly, the top ten make up about 7% of the sample. The sample taken for sequencing was blood, either unsorted or a sorted T cell fraction (not recorded which). This receptor was obtained from a male donor with ankylosing spondylitis or in good health (not recorded which).

In nucleotides, the sequence is TGTGCCATCACGACAGGGGCGCTCACCGGGGAGCTGTTTTTT. The encoded protein is CAITTGALTGELFF. The rearranged chain carries TRBV10-3 and TRBJ2-2; TRBD1 fits 8 bases in the junction. Relative to germline, V is missing 7 bases and J is missing 4 bases, with 5 bases of the junction outside any gene match. The CDR3 has 14 amino acids, counting the end cysteine and phenylalanine. The read is trimmed to its CDR3 DNA, 42 bases read in frame from base 1. From the germline V gene, CDR1 is ENHRY and CDR2 is SYGVKD.